This T cell receptor (beta chain) came from a study of T cells in localized non-small cell lung cancer. This clone is categorized as medium-sized. The CDR3 has 17 amino acids. Germline V CDR1 and CDR2: MNHEY, SMNVEV (reference sequence). Trimming pared 2 bases from V and 2 bases from J, leaving 13 bases between. Using immunoSEQ multiplex PCR, the repertoire was profiled, and TCRdb retains in-frame clones only, with some absent. Of 20,000 to 25,000 clones listed, around 88% are singletons. The chain carries TRBV27 and TRBJ1-6; possibly TRBD1 for D (5 bases). Here the sequenced sample was peripheral blood, taken before any cancer treatment. The TCR comes from a male donor aged 60 or over with stage II squamous cell lung carcinoma. CDR3 in DNA: TGTGCCAGCAGTTTACGGTCAGGGAGGCCCTATAATTCACCCCTCCACTTT. Amino acids: CASSLRSGRPYNSPLHF.